This T cell receptor beta chain originates from a study of CD8 T cells in cerebrospinal fluid in Alzheimer's disease (dated by TCRdb to about 2020). Concerning the study at large: The study used two single-cell methods, plate-based nested PCR sequencing and droplet-based sequencing, to evaluate clonal expansion of CSF T cells. The droplet-based CSF comparison of patients and controls included 9 healthy controls (10,876 cells) and 9 patients with MCI or Alzheimer's disease (just over 10,000 cells). The CSF gene-expression analysis, which included patients with Parkinson's disease, covered a total of 20 to 25 samples. This study tested whether clonally expanded T cells could be found in cerebrospinal fluid from healthy elderly individuals and from patients with neurodegenerative disease. The paper as a whole reports these results and caveats: Only samples with detectable clones went into the overall clonality comparison: some 11 healthy, 5 MCI, 5 AD, and 6 PD. In patients with MCI or Alzheimer's disease, the biggest CSF clone accounted for a larger percentage of TCRs than in controls. In pooled data, a highly expanded clone (at least 3% of TCRs) occurred in 1 of 10 healthy subjects versus most of the 6 Alzheimer's patients. Finding EBV-specific TCRs in CSF, the authors cautioned, does not establish a causal link between EBV and Alzheimer's disease. The EBV-specific clones were neither the most highly expanded clones nor enriched among patients.

From the germline V gene, CDR1 is SNHLY and CDR2 is FYNNEI. From its cysteine to its phenylalanine, the CDR3 spans 13 amino acids. No DNA has been recorded. Libraries came from 10x single-cell sequencing. CSF cells were profiled with 10X Genomics single-cell V(D)J and 5' gene-expression libraries. An Illumina NextSeq550 was used to sequence the CSF single-cell TCR libraries. The authors processed their data as follows. V(D)J reads were aligned to the vdj-GRCh38 alts ensemble 2.0.0 reference and processed with the Cell Ranger vdj pipeline. Clonotypes were defined as cell barcodes sharing the same set of productive CDR3 nucleotide sequences. To link clonality with transcriptional profiles, clonotype information was added to the Seurat v3.0 gene-expression metadata. CSF cells with more than 1,800 genes, more than 7,500 UMIs or more than 10% mitochondrial reads were excluded. To identify TCRs with known antigen specificity, CDR3-beta sequences were compared against VDJdb. Network analysis of clone sharing used the R package qgraph and included only TCRs with complete alpha and beta chains. Based on TCRdb reprocessing of the reads, there is one entry per CDR3 protein sequence, and DNA is missing. Here the V and J calls rest on TCRdb's processing, not on the authors' analysis. This specimen's table enumerates more than 1,000 distinct CDR3 sequences. The ten largest account for about 10% of the sample.

No count is recorded, though its frequency marks this clonotype as medium-sized (0.01 to 0.1%). What this receptor recognizes is not known. None of the participants had acute infectious disease, and every participant was in good physical condition. Neurodegeneration in patients was confirmed using biomarkers including neurofilament, amyloid-beta and tau. A live/dead marker was used to sort live CSF cells for droplet-based sequencing. To pellet immune cells, CSF obtained by lumbar puncture was centrifuged at 300g. CSF samples were checked for red blood cells, and any sample contaminated with blood was excluded. CSF cells were cryopreserved in freezing medium, frozen overnight at -80 °C, and then stored in liquid nitrogen. CSF samples were stored for less than seven months before analysis.

The chain is encoded by TRBV2 joined to TRBJ1-5. The sample taken for sequencing was cerebrospinal fluid. The receptor's source is a human donor with mild cognitive impairment. This receptor has the CDR3 CASKEAYNQPQHF.